This TCR beta chain is drawn from a study of T cell repertoires in cytomegalovirus infection. General study findings and limits: Carriers of CMV and the relevant HLA type were discriminated by public TCR beta frequency.

To note about this clonotype: Its antigen is undetermined.

With 2 bases clipped from V and 4 bases from J, the junction kept 6 bases outside the gene matches. This CDR3 has 15 residues. Germline CDR1 and CDR2: MNHEY and SVGAGI. TCRdb re-derived calls from the reads in MiXCR, one entry per CDR3 protein. The repertoire holds approximately 260,000 distinct CDR3 sequences, roughly a fifth seen once, with approximately 19% in the top ten. The genes are TRBV6-5 and TRBJ2-3, with 7 bases aligning to TRBD1. The sample consisted of cultured PBMCs, taken from culture after CMV antigen stimulation. The clonotype was recovered from a human donor in good health (CMV status not recorded). Some clones in this sample may be carry-over from other donors' samples. The CDR3 sequence: CASSYQITGADTQYF. CDR3 bases: TGTGCCAGCAGTTACCAAATCACAGGGGCAGATACGCAGTATTTT.